This record looks at one TCR beta chain sequence and its context. Under the authors' procedure: Amplified reference gene primers provided the basis for estimating nucleated cell counts. Profiled with immunoSEQ multiplex PCR; TCRdb holds only in-frame clones, not every one. The V and J calls and clone size were taken over from that table, and D and trimming were inferred from the DNA. The data contain over 300,000 clones, more than 80% of them singletons. These data belong to a study of blood T cell repertoires in COVID-19. For the study at large: Italy, Spain and the United States were the sources of the convalescent and acute COVID-19 samples. PBMCs, B-cell-depleted T cells, or T cells provided the cDNA or gDNA that made up the material.

This CDR3 comprises 15 residues. Specimen: peripheral blood. The receptor comes from a young man who had recovered from COVID-19. The chain uses TRBV12-2 and TRBJ1-1; the D segment call TRBD1 is taken from the table without a DNA check. TRBV12-2 corresponds to a pseudogene. The CDR3 DNA sequence: TGTGCAAGTCGCTCCGACACGGTTATGAACACTGAAGCTTTCTTT. Translated, it gives CASRSDTVMNTEAFF.